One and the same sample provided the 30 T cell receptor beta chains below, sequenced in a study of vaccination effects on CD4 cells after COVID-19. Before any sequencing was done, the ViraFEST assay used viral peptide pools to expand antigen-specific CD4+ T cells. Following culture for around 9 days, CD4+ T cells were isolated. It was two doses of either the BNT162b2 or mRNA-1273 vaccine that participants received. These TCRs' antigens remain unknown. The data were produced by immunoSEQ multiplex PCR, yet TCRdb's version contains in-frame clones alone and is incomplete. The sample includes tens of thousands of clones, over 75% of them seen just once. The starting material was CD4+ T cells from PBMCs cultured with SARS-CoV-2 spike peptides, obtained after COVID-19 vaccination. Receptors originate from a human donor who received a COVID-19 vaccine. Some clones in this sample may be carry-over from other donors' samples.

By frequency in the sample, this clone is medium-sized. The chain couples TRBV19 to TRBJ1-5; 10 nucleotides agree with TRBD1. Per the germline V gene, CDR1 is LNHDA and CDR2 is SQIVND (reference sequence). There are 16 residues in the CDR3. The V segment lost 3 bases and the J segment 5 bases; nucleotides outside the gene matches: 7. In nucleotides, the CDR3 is TGTGCCAGTAGTATGGGGGACAGGGGTTCGCATCAGCCCCAGCATTTT. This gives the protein CASSMGDRGSHQPQHF. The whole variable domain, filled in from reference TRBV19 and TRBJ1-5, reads DGGITQSPKYLFRKEGQNVTLSCEQNLNHDAMYWYRQDPGQGLRLIYYSQIVNDFQKGDIAEGYSVSREKKESFPLTVTSAQKNPTAFYLCASSMGDRGSHQPQHFGDGTRLSIL.

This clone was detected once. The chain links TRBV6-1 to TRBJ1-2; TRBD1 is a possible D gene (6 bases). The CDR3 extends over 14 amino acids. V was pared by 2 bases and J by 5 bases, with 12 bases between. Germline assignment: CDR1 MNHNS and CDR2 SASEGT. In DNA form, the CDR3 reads TGTGCCAGCAGTGAATACAGGGAAGTGTATGGCTACACCTTC. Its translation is CASSEYREVYGYTF.

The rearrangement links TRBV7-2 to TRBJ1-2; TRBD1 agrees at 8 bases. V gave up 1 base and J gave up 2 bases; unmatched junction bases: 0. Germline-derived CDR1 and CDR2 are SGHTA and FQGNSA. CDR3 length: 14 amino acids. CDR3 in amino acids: CASSLGDRNYGYTF. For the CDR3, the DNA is TGTGCCAGCAGCTTAGGGGACAGGAACTATGGCTACACCTTC.

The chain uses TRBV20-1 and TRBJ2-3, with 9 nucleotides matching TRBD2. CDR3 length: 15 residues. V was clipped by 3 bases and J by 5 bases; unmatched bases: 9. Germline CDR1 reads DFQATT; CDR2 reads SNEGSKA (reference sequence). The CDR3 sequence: CSASLGGGAQDTQYF. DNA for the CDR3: TGCAGTGCTAGTTTAGGCGGGGGGGCCCAAGATACGCAGTATTTT.

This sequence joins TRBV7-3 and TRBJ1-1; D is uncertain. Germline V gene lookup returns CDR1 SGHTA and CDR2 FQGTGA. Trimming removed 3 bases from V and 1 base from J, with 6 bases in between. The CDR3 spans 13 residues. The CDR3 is CASSFNTNTEAFF. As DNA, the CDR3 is TGTGCCAGCAGCTTCAATACGAACACTGAAGCTTTCTTT.

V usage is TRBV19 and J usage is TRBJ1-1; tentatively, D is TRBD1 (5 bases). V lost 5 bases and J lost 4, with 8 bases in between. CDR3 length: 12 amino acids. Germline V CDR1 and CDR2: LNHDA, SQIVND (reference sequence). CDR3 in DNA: TGTGCCAGTAGTCCGGGGGGCACTGAAGCTTTCTTT. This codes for CASSPGGTEAFF. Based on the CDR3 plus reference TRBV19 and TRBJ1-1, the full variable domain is DGGITQSPKYLFRKEGQNVTLSCEQNLNHDAMYWYRQDPGQGLRLIYYSQIVNDFQKGDIAEGYSVSREKKESFPLTVTSAQKNPTAFYLCASSPGGTEAFFGQGTRLTVV.

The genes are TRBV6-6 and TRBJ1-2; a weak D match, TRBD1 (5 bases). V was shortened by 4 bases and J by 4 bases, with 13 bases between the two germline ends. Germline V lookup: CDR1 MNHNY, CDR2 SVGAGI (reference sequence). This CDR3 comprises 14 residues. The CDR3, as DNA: TGTGCCAGCAGTTTCCGGGGGGATGGCTATGGCTACACCTTC. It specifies CASSFRGDGYGYTF.

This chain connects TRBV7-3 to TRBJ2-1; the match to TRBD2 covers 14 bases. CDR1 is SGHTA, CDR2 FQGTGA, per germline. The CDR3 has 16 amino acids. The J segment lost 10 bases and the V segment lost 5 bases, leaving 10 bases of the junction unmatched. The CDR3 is CASSPLNRLAGGEQFF. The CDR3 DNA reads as TGTGCCAGCAGCCCATTAAACAGACTAGCGGGGGGGGAGCAGTTCTTC.

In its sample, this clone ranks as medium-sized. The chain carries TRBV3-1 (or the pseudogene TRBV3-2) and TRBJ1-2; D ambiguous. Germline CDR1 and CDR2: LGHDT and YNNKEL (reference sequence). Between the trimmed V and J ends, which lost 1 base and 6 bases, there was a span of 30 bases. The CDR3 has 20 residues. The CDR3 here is CASSQGGRGGGLGKVDGYTF. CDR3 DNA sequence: TGTGCCAGCAGCCAAGGTGGTAGAGGAGGAGGTTTAGGGAAGGTAGATGGCTACACCTTC.

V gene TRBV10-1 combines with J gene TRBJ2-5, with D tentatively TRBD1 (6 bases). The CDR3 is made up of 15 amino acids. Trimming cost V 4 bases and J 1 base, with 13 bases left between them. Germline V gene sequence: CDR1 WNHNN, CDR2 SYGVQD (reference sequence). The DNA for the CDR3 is TGCGCCAGCAGTGCCCAGGGGATATTCCAAGAGACCCAGTACTTC. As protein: CASSAQGIFQETQYF.

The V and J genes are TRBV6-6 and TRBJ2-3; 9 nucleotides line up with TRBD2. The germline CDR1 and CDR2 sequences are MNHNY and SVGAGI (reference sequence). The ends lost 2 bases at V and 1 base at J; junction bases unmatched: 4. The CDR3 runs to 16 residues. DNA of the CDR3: TGTGCCAGCAGTTACGGGCGGGGGGGAGGCACAGATACGCAGTATTTT. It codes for CASSYGRGGGTDTQYF.

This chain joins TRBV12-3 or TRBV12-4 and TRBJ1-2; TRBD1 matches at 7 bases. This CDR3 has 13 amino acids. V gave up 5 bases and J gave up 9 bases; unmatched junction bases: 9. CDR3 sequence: CASSPTGMFSYTF. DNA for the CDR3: TGTGCCAGCAGTCCGACAGGGATGTTTAGCTACACCTTC.

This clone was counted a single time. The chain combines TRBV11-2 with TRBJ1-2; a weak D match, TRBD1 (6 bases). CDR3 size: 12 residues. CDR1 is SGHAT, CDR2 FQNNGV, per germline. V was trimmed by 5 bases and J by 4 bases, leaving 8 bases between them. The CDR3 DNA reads TGTGCCAGCAGCGCGGACAGCTATGGCTACACCTTC. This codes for CASSADSYGYTF.

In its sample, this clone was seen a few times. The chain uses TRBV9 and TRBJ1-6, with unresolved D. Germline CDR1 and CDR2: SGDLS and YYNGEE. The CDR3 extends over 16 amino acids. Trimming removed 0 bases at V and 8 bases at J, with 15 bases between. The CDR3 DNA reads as TGTGCCAGCAGCGTAGGAGTGGACCTCGTCGATTCACCCCTCCACTTT. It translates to CASSVGVDLVDSPLHF.

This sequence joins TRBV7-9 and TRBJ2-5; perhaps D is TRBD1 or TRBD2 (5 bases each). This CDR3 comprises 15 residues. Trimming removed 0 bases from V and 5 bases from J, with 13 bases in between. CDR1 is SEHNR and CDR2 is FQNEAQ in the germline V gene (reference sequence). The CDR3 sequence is CASSLATGATETQYF. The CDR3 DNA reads TGTGCCAGCAGCTTAGCGACCGGGGCCACCGAGACCCAGTACTTC.

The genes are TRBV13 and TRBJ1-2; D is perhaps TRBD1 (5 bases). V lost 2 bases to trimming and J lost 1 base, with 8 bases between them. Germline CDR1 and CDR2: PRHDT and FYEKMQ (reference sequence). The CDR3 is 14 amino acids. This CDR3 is CASSLPGVNYGYTF. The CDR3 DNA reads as TGTGCCAGCAGCTTACCGGGGGTTAACTATGGCTACACCTTC. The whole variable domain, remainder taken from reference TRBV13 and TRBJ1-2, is AAGVIQSPRHLIKEKRETATLKCYPIPRHDTVYWYQQGPGQDPQFLISFYEKMQSDKGSIPDRFSAQQFSDYHSELNMSSLELGDSALYFCASSLPGVNYGYTFGSGTRLTVV.

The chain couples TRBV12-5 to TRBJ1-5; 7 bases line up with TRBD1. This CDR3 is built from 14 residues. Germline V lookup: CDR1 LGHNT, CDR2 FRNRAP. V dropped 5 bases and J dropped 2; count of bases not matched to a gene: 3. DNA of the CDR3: TGTGCTAGTGGTCCCGGACAGGGCAATCAGCCCCAGCATTTT. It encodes CASGPGQGNQPQHF.

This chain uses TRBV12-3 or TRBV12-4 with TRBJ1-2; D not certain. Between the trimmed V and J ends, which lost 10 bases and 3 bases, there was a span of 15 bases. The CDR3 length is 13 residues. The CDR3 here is CAIRKGSDYGYTF. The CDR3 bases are TGTGCCATACGTAAAGGGTCCGACTATGGCTACACCTTC.

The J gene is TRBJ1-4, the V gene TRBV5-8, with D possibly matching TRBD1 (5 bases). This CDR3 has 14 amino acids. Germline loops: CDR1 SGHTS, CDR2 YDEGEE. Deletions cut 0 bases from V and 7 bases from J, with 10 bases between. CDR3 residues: CASSLGGQGEKLFF. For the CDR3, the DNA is TGTGCCAGCAGCTTGGGGGGCCAGGGTGAAAAACTGTTTTTT.

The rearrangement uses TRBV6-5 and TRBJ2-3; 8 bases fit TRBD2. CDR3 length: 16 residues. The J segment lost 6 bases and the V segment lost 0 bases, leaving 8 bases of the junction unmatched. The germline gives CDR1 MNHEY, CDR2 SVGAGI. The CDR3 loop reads CASSYSTAGGSDTQYF. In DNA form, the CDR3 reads TGTGCCAGCAGTTACTCGACGGCGGGGGGTTCGGATACGCAGTATTTT.

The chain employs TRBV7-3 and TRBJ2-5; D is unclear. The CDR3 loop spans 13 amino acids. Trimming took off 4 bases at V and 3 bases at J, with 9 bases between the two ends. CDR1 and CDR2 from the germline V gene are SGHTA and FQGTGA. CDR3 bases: TGTGCCAGCAGCTCCGAAAGCAAAGAGACCCAGTACTTC. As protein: CASSSESKETQYF.

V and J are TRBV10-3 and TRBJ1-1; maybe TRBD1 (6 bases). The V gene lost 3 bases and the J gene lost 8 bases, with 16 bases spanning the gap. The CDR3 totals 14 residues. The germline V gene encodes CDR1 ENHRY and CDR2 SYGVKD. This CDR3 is CAISDLQGSPEAFF. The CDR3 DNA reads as TGTGCCATCAGTGACTTACAGGGCTCTCCCGAAGCTTTCTTT.

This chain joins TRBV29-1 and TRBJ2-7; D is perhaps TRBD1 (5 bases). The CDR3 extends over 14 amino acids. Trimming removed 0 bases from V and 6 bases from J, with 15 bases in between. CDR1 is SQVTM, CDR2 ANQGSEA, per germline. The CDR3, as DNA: TGCAGCGTTGAAGATCCAGGGCCTGGGGTCGAGCAGTACTTC. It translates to CSVEDPGPGVEQYF.

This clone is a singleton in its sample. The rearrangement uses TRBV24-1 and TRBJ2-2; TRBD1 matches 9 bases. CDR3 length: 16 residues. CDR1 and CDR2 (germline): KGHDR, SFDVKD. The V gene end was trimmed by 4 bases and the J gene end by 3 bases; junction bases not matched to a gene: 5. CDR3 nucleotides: TGTGCCACCAGTGACGGGACAGGGTTGTACACCGGGGAGCTGTTTTTT. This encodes CATSDGTGLYTGELFF.

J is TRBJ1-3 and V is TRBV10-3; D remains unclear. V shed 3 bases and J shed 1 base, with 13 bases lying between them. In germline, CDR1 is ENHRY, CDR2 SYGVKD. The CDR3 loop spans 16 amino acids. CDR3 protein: CAISDSGRVSGNTIYF. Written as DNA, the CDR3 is TGTGCCATCAGTGATTCGGGGAGGGTTTCTGGAAACACCATATATTTT.

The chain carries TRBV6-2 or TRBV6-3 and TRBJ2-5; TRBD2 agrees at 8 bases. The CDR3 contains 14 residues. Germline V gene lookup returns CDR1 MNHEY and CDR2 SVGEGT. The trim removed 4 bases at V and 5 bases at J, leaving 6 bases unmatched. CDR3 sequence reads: CASSSAGVIETQYF. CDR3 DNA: TGTGCCAGCAGTTCAGCGGGGGTGATCGAGACCCAGTACTTC.

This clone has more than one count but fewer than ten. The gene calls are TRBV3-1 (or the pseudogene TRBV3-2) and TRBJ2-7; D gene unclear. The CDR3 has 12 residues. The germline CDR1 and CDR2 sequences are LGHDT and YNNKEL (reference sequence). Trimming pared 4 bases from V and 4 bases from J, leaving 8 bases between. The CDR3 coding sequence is TGTGCCAGCAGCCCGGACGGTTACGAGCAGTACGTC. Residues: CASSPDGYEQYV.

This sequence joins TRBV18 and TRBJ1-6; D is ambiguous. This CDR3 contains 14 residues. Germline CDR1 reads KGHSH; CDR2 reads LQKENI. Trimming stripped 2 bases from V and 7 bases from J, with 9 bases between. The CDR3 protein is CASSPGVQNSPLHF. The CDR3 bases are TGTGCCAGCTCACCAGGGGTGCAGAATTCACCCCTCCACTTT.

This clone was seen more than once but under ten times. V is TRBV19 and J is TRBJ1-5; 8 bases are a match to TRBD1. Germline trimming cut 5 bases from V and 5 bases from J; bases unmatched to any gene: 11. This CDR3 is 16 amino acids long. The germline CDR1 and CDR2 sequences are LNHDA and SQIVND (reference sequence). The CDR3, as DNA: TGTGCCAGTAGTTCTCGGACAGGGTTCAGTTATCAGCCCCAGCATTTT. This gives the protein CASSSRTGFSYQPQHF.

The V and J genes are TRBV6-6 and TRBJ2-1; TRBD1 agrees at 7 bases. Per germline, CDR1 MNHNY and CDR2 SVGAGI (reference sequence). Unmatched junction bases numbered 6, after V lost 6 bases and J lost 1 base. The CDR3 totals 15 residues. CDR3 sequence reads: CASSAGTASYNEQFF. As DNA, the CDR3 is TGTGCCAGCAGCGCCGGGACAGCATCCTACAATGAGCAGTTCTTC.